What follows are 18 T cell receptor beta chains derived from one specimen sequenced in a study of cytomegalovirus exposure and HLA in healthy donors. The PCR contained 60 Vbeta and 13 Jbeta primers. Assay used: immunoSEQ multiplex PCR; TCRdb lists only in-frame clones, some missing. The table shows roughly 200,000 clones, with about 78% occurring only once. Sequencing was carried out using PBMCs. Receptors originate from a man aged 40-50 years in good health and CMV-seronegative.

Only one count was recorded for this clone. J is TRBJ2-7 and V is TRBV5-6; D remains ambiguous. CDR1 is SGHDT, CDR2 YYEEEE, per germline. Deletions cut 0 bases from V and 6 bases from J, with 16 bases between. The CDR3 is made up of 15 amino acids. The CDR3 sequence is CASSLASSTWFEQYF. For the CDR3, the DNA is TGTGCCAGCAGCTTGGCCTCCTCGACATGGTTCGAGCAGTACTTC.

The chain carries TRBV2 and TRBJ2-1; 7 bases line up with TRBD1. The J segment lost 8 bases and the V segment lost 1 base, leaving 2 bases of the junction unmatched. In germline, CDR1 is SNHLY, CDR2 FYNNEI. This CDR3 region has 13 residues. CDR3 bases: TGTGCCAGCAGTGAAGGGCAGGGGGATGAGCAGTTCTTC. Amino acid sequence: CASSEGQGDEQFF.

The chain couples TRBV10-1 to TRBJ2-1, with D possibly being TRBD2 (7 bases). Germline V lookup: CDR1 WNHNN, CDR2 SYGVQD (reference sequence). The germline V and J ends were trimmed by 0 bases and 5 bases, with 11 bases remaining between them. CDR3 length: 15 amino acids. CDR3 sequence reads: CASSESGGAHNEQFF. CDR3 bases: TGCGCCAGCAGTGAGTCGGGGGGGGCCCACAATGAGCAGTTCTTC.

V and J are TRBV5-1 and TRBJ1-2; no clear D. The CDR3 sequence is 18 residues long. Trimming pared 0 bases from V and 4 bases from J, leaving 22 bases between. The V gene's germline CDR1 is SGHRS and CDR2 YFSETQ. The DNA for the CDR3 is TGCGCCAGCAGCTTGGAAAATTGGCAGCCTGACATGGTCTATGGCTACACCTTC. This codes for CASSLENWQPDMVYGYTF.

This chain connects TRBV5-1 to TRBJ2-1; 9 positions match TRBD2. The length of the CDR3 is 15 residues. The trim removed 4 bases at V and 7 bases at J, leaving 9 bases unmatched. CDR1 is SGHRS and CDR2 is YFSETQ in the germline V gene. CDR3 in amino acids: CASSAIAGVENEQFF. In DNA, the CDR3 is TGCGCCAGCAGCGCCATAGCGGGAGTGGAGAATGAGCAGTTCTTC.

This clone was counted only a few times. The chain combines TRBV30 with TRBJ1-6; maybe TRBD1 (6 bases). Between the trimmed V and J ends, which lost 6 bases and 3 bases, there was a span of 9 bases. Germline V CDR1 and CDR2: GTSNPN, SVGIG (reference sequence). The CDR3 is 13 amino acids. The CDR3 sequence is CACQQGYNSPLHF. Here the CDR3 DNA reads TGTGCCTGTCAACAGGGCTATAATTCACCCCTCCACTTT.

The J gene is TRBJ2-3, the V gene TRBV19; 10 positions agree with TRBD1. Germline V gives CDR1 LNHDA, CDR2 SQIVND (reference sequence). V gave up 5 bases and J gave up 6 bases; unmatched junction bases: 5. The CDR3 contains 14 residues. CDR3 region: CASSRDRGGDTQYF. CDR3 nucleotide sequence: TGTGCCAGTAGTCGGGACAGGGGAGGCGATACGCAGTATTTT.

The rearrangement links TRBV27 to TRBJ2-1, with TRBD1 identical over 12 bases. CDR1 is MNHEY and CDR2 is SMNVEV in the germline V gene (reference sequence). Trimming cost V 5 bases and J 6 bases; bases outside gene matches: 5. CDR3 length: 15 amino acids. The CDR3 protein is CASSAGQGAFNEQFF. The CDR3 DNA reads as TGTGCCAGCAGTGCGGGACAGGGGGCTTTCAATGAGCAGTTCTTC.

In this sample, this clone turned up once. The chain employs TRBV25-1 and TRBJ2-1; the match to TRBD1 covers 8 bases. This CDR3 has 16 residues. CDR1 and CDR2 from the germline V gene are MGHDK and SYGVNS. With 4 bases clipped from V and 2 bases from J, the junction kept 7 bases outside the gene matches. The CDR3 bases are TGTGCCAGCAGTGGGTCCGGGACAGGTACCTACAATGAGCAGTTCTTC. Its translation is CASSGSGTGTYNEQFF.

This clone appeared once. This sequence joins TRBV9 and TRBJ2-5; the match to TRBD1 covers 7 bases. The better agreement between TRBJ2-7 and the DNA end casts doubt on the J call. The CDR3 is made up of 13 amino acids. CDR1 is SGDLS and CDR2 is YYNGEE in the germline V gene. The CDR3 bases are TGTGCCAGCAGCGGAGACAGGGCGTCCGAGCAGTACTTC. Residues: CASSGDRASEQYF.

The chain is built from TRBV5-8 and TRBJ2-2; 9 nucleotides agree with TRBD2. The germline CDR1 and CDR2 sequences are SGHTS and YDEGEE. This CDR3 is built from 14 residues. The DNA of the CDR3 is TGTGCAGCCGCCCGCGGGAGGGGGACCGGGGAGCTGTTTTTT. It encodes CAAARGRGTGELFF.

This chain uses TRBV5-8 with TRBJ1-2; the D is unclear. V shed 0 bases and J shed 7 bases, with 7 bases lying between them. The CDR3 contains 12 residues. Germline lookup yields CDR1 SGHTS and CDR2 YDEGEE. The CDR3 nucleotides are TGTGCCAGCAGCTTGGATGCCGGTGGCTACACCTTC. It specifies CASSLDAGGYTF.

This rearrangement joins TRBV7-2 to TRBJ1-2; 8 bases are shared with TRBD1. V dropped 5 bases and J dropped 2; count of bases not matched to a gene: 10. The CDR3 has 16 residues. In germline, CDR1 is SGHTA, CDR2 FQGNSA. The CDR3 loop is CASSPLGQGMNYGYTF. CDR3 DNA sequence: TGTGCCAGCAGCCCTCTAGGACAGGGAATGAACTATGGCTACACCTTC.

V and J are TRBV7-9 and TRBJ1-3; TRBD1 agrees at 8 bases. The V gene end was trimmed by 4 bases and the J gene end by 0 bases; junction bases not matched to a gene: 14. This CDR3 has 19 residues. CDR1 SEHNR and CDR2 FQNEAQ come from the germline V gene (reference sequence). CDR3 nucleotides: TGTGCCAGCAGCTCGTCACCCGGGACAGGCACTAGCTCTGGAAACACCATATATTTT. Residues: CASSSSPGTGTSSGNTIYF. The variable domain in full, completed from reference TRBV7-9 and TRBJ1-3, reads DTGVSQNPRHKITKRGQNVTFRCDPISEHNRLYWYRQTLGQGPEFLTYFQNEAQLEKSRLLSDRFSAERPKGSFSTLEIQRTEQGDSAMYLCASSSSPGTGTSSGNTIYFGEGSWLTVV.

The count of this clone is one. The CDR3 is CASSYQGFGTEAFF. DNA of the CDR3: TGCGCCAGCAGCTACCAGGGTTTTGGCACTGAAGCTTTCTTT. V usage is TRBV4-1 and J usage is TRBJ1-1; perhaps TRBD1 as D (5 bases). Germline lookup yields CDR1 MGHRA and CDR2 YSYEKL. This CDR3 spans 14 amino acids. V lost 5 bases and J lost 4, with 14 bases in between.

This sequence joins TRBV7-9 and TRBJ1-4; maybe TRBD1 (5 bases). This CDR3 region has 15 residues. Germline values: CDR1 SEHNR, CDR2 FQNEAQ (reference sequence). Trimming took 1 base from V and 8 from J, leaving 14 bases between them. Written as DNA, the CDR3 is TGTGCCAGCAGCTTAGTGCGGGGGATCGGAGAAAAACTGTTTTTT. Protein product: CASSLVRGIGEKLFF.

The V gene is TRBV5-6, the J gene TRBJ2-7, with TRBD2 matching over 11 bases. Germline-derived CDR1 and CDR2 are SGHDT and YYEEEE. With 3 bases clipped from V and 5 bases from J, the junction kept 16 bases outside the gene matches. The CDR3 has 18 amino acids. Here the CDR3 reads CASSWRAGTSGRADEQYF. Written as DNA, the CDR3 is TGTGCCAGCAGCTGGAGAGCCGGGACTAGCGGTAGAGCAGACGAGCAGTACTTC.

This chain connects TRBV7-2 to TRBJ2-6; D remains unclear. CDR1 and CDR2 from the germline V gene are SGHTA and FQGNSA. This CDR3 has 15 amino acids. Trimming stripped 5 bases from V and 1 base from J, with 9 bases between. DNA of the CDR3: TGTGCCAGCAGCCGACTCGGTTCTGGGGCCAACGTCCTGACTTTC. Its translation is CASSRLGSGANVLTF.